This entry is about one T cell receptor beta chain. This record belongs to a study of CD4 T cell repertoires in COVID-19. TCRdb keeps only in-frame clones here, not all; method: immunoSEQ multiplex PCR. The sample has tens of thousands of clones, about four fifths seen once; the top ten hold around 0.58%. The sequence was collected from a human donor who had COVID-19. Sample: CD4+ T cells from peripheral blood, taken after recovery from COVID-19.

As DNA, the CDR3 is TGCGCCAGCAGCCCGGGACTAGCAGTCTACGAGCAGTACTTC. This gives the protein CASSPGLAVYEQYF. V is TRBV5-1 and J is TRBJ2-7; 9 bases fit TRBD2. The CDR3 contains 14 residues. Germline trimming cut 4 bases from V and 3 bases from J; bases unmatched to any gene: 5. The germline gives CDR1 SGHRS, CDR2 YFSETQ. Variable domain in full (rest from reference TRBV5-1 and TRBJ2-7): KAGVTQTPRYLIKTRGQQVTLSCSPISGHRSVSWYQQTPGQGLQFLFEYFSETQRNKGNFPGRFSGRQFSNSRSEMNVSTLELGDSALYLCASSPGLAVYEQYFGPGTRLTVT.